This T cell receptor (beta chain) was identified in a study of blood T cells in healthy people across ages (dated by TCRdb to between 2015 and 2016). About the full investigation: In model experiments, roughly one uniquely barcoded TCR beta cDNA molecule per two T cells was captured by template switching. To track age-related changes in TCR beta repertoire diversity, the study relied on deep sequencing normalized with unique cDNA molecular identifiers. The donors were divided into four age groups: young (average approximately 15 years), middle-aged (about 39), aged (approximately 62) and long-lived (82). To avoid experimental bias, donors of different ages were distributed randomly across sequencing lanes. Two additional independent replicas of 1 million unique cDNA reads from the same blood draw were analyzed for two donors (one aged 18 to 30 and one aged 80 or older). The paper as a whole reports these results and caveats: Because profiling used bulk unsorted PBMCs, naive and antigen-experienced compartments could not be compared conclusively. Compared with the aged group, more naive CD4+ T cells, fewer expanded clones and increased TCR diversity were shown by the long-lived group, suggesting age selection. Observed TCR beta diversity per million T cells fell roughly linearly with age, and a significant reduction was already apparent by age roughly 40. Because donor CMV infection status was unknown, age-related changes in expanded clonotypes were potentially confounded. Estimates of total diversity from one million sequenced T cells were regarded as lower bounds and underestimates. Observed TCR beta diversity correlated strongly with the percentage of naive T cells measured by flow cytometry.

Systemically healthy Caucasian individuals from Russia, 39 in total and aged about 6 to 95 years, were included as donors. Each donor gave 9.5 to 10 milliliters of peripheral blood, drawn into EDTA-treated Vacutainer tubes. Ficoll-Paque density-gradient centrifugation was used to isolate PBMCs, with at least 6.5 million per sample. Total RNA was extracted from PBMCs with Trizol reagent, with at least 6 micrograms obtained per sample. For every donor, an aliquot of PBMCs went through flow cytometry to measure the percentages of naive CD45RAhigh/CD27high T cells. Between the V and J ends, shortened by 10 bases and 11 bases respectively, the junction contains 21 bases. Based on the germline V gene, the CDR1 and CDR2 sequences are KGHDR and SFDVKD. Taken from cysteine to phenylalanine, the CDR3 has 13 residues. Only the CDR3 portion is preserved as DNA: 39 bases, with reading frame beginning at the first base.

Receptor amplification or capture employed 5' RACE. TCRdb names Illumina HiSeq 2500 as the instrument used. A second roughly 7 to 12 cycle PCR used a sample-barcoded 5' primer and a J-beta primer mix. A unique molecular identifier was introduced onto each TCR beta cDNA molecule by a template-switch 5' adaptor carrying 12 random nucleotides. At least 2.5 million CDR3-containing paired-end reads were obtained from each sample. First-strand cDNA synthesis was performed from all RNA using the Mint cDNA synthesis kit, with priming by a TRBC-specific oligonucleotide. Following uracil-DNA glycosylase treatment, all cDNA underwent a first 18-cycle PCR with the universal primers M1SS and BC2_uni_R. Per the original workflow: For normalization, 1 million high-quality reads, each with a distinct molecular identifier, were randomly selected from each sample. Reads sharing molecular identifiers were discarded rather than binned into consensus sequences. CDR3 identification, clonotype clustering and error correction used MiTCR with a Q25 quality threshold and the strictest error-elimination algorithm. A nonparametric unseen species model using Euler transformation provided a lower-bound estimate of total TCR beta diversity. TCRdb redid the processing of the public reads, applying fastp at Q25 and MiXCR, and retained in-frame beta chains. Rows matching on CDR3 protein sequence are summarized as one entry with the most common DNA and genes. The V and J calls and clone size come from TCRdb's table, not from the authors' own analysis. The sample table holds about 730,000 distinct CDR3 sequences, of which roughly 44% were seen once. In total, the top ten clones hold 20% to 25% of the sample.

Note on this clonotype: Its antigen is currently not known. The sample holds no much larger clone one base away, and base qualities are not on file.

The material sequenced was blood. This chain joins TRBV24-1 to TRBJ2-3; the D region may be TRBD1 or TRBD2, each matching 5 bases equally. This TCR was recovered from a woman aged 55-69 years in good health. The nucleotide sequence is given as TGTGCCACATCCGGGGAGACCCAGGGCGGGCAGTATTTT. Its protein is CATSGETQGGQYF.